These 32 T cell receptor beta chains were sequenced from one sample in a study of shared clonotypes between healthy human individuals. Profiling relied on immunoSEQ multiplex PCR, and the TCRdb table lists in-frame clones only, not all of them. The repertoire holds over 2 million clones, with 92% as singletons. Sequences were obtained from naive CD4+ T cells from PBMCs. Described subset: CD45RA+ positively selected. Receptor source: a man in his late teens or twenties in good health. Some clones in this sample may be carry-over from other donors' samples.

The chain recombines TRBV5-1 with TRBJ1-4; weak D call: TRBD1 (6 bases). Germline-derived CDR1 and CDR2 are SGHRS and YFSETQ. V was cut by 0 bases and J by 4 bases, with 10 bases left in between. The CDR3 extends over 15 amino acids. CDR3 in DNA: TGCGCCAGCAGCTTGGATACAGGGATTAATGAAAAACTGTTTTTT. Protein product: CASSLDTGINEKLFF.

The table lists this clone with a count of one. The chain couples TRBV19 to TRBJ1-1, with 7 positions matching TRBD1. The germline V gene encodes CDR1 LNHDA and CDR2 SQIVND (reference sequence). Trimming removed 6 bases from V and 0 bases from J; junction bases left unmatched: 19. The CDR3 has 19 residues. CDR3 sequence reads: CASRAPYAPGQHMNTEAFF. CDR3 nucleotides: TGTGCCAGTAGGGCCCCATATGCCCCGGGACAGCACATGAACACTGAAGCTTTCTTT.

This clone was seen only once. The chain recombines TRBV5-6 with TRBJ2-4, with 8 bases aligning to TRBD2. Per the germline V gene, CDR1 is SGHDT and CDR2 is YYEEEE. V lost 4 bases to trimming and J lost 11 bases; unmatched junction nucleotides: 5. The CDR3 has 12 residues. CDR3 in DNA: TGTGCCAGCAGCCTGGGGACTAGTGTTCAGTACTTC. Amino acids: CASSLGTSVQYF.

This chain joins TRBV6-6 and TRBJ2-7; 9 positions agree with TRBD1. Germline V gene data show CDR1 as MNHNY and CDR2 as SVGAGI (reference sequence). The CDR3 has 14 amino acids. V shed 6 bases and J 5 bases; nucleotides not matched to a gene: 8. This CDR3 is CASRARDRVHEQYF. CDR3 DNA: TGTGCCAGCAGGGCCCGGGACAGGGTCCACGAGCAGTACTTC.

This rearrangement joins TRBV6-1 to TRBJ2-2, with D tentatively TRBD2 (5 bases). V lost 8 bases and J lost 2, with 15 bases in between. Germline V gene lookup returns CDR1 MNHNS and CDR2 SASEGT. This CDR3 has 15 amino acids. The CDR3 DNA follows: TGTGCCAGCGGAGGTAATCTTCCCAACACCGGGGAGCTGTTTTTT. It specifies CASGGNLPNTGELFF.

The chain links TRBV28 to TRBJ2-1; the D is unclear. The V and J ends lost 6 bases and 7 bases respectively, with 16 bases between them. Germline V gives CDR1 MDHEN, CDR2 SYDVKM. The CDR3 totals 14 residues. CDR3 region: CASSLIGSLNEQFF. The CDR3 DNA follows: TGTGCCAGCAGCCTAATCGGCTCGTTAAATGAGCAGTTCTTC. The whole variable domain, filled in from reference TRBV28 and TRBJ2-1, reads DVKVTQSSRYLVKRTGEKVFLECVQDMDHENMFWYRQDPGLGLRLIYFSYDVKMKEKGDIPEGYSVSREKKERFSLILESASTNQTSMYLCASSLIGSLNEQFFGPGTRLTVL.

On this clone: Within the sample, other DNA sequences also encode this same CDR3. V gene TRBV30 combines with J gene TRBJ1-4; D unclear. The CDR3 loop spans 11 amino acids. V was cut by 1 base and J by 5 bases, with 2 bases left in between. Germline lookup yields CDR1 GTSNPN and CDR2 SVGIG (reference sequence). This chain's CDR3 is CAWSENEKLFF. CDR3 DNA: TGTGCCTGGAGTGAGAATGAAAAACTGTTTTTT.

The chain employs TRBV7-2 and TRBJ1-3; 8 bases are shared with TRBD1. With V trimmed by 5 bases and J by 2 bases, 11 bases remained unmatched. From germline, CDR1 is SGHTA and CDR2 FQGNSA. The CDR3 has 17 amino acids. The CDR3 sequence is CASSPPPTGAAGNTIYF. Written as DNA, the CDR3 is TGTGCCAGCAGCCCACCCCCGACAGGGGCGGCTGGAAACACCATATATTTT. The whole variable domain, remainder taken from reference TRBV7-2 and TRBJ1-3, is GAGVSQSPSNKVTEKGKDVELRCDPISGHTALYWYRQSLGQGLEFLIYFQGNSAPDKSGLPSDRFSAERTGGSVSTLTIQRTQQEDSAVYLCASSPPPTGAAGNTIYFGEGSWLTVV.

The chain couples TRBV2 to TRBJ1-3, with D possibly being TRBD1 (5 bases). Germline V CDR1 and CDR2: SNHLY, FYNNEI. Trimming took 4 bases from V and 6 from J, leaving 19 bases between them. There are 16 residues in the CDR3. The CDR3 here is CASSVSGGAGTNTIYF. For the CDR3, the DNA is TGTGCCAGCAGTGTATCCGGCGGGGCAGGGACAAACACCATATATTTT.

CDR3 region: CASSFDKGQGGRYSNQPQHF. The CDR3 DNA reads TGTGCCAGCAGCTTTGATAAGGGGCAGGGGGGACGCTATAGCAATCAGCCCCAGCATTTT. The chain uses TRBV7-8 and TRBJ1-5, with 7 bases lining up with TRBD1. The V gene's germline CDR1 is SGHVS and CDR2 FQNEAQ. Germline trimming cut 3 bases from V and 0 bases from J; bases unmatched to any gene: 17. This CDR3 has 20 amino acids. Based on the CDR3 plus reference TRBV7-8 and TRBJ1-5, the full variable domain is GAGVSQSPRYKVAKRGQDVALRCDPISGHVSLFWYQQALGQGPEFLTYFQNEAQLDKSGLPSDRFFAERPEGSVSTLKIQRTQQEDSAVYLCASSFDKGQGGRYSNQPQHFGDGTRLSIL.

The genes are TRBV7-3 and TRBJ2-3; no definite D call. CDR1 is SGHTA, CDR2 FQGTGA, per germline. CDR3 length: 16 residues. Trimming pared 4 bases from V and 4 bases from J, leaving 18 bases between. The DNA for the CDR3 is TGTGCCAGCAGCTCCCAGCAATCTCAGTACTCAGATACGCAGTATTTT. Translated: CASSSQQSQYSDTQYF. The full variable domain, completed using reference TRBV7-3 and TRBJ2-3, is GAGVSQTPSNKVTEKGKYVELRCDPISGHTALYWYRQSLGQGPEFLIYFQGTGAADDSGLPNDRFFAVRPEGSVSTLKIQRTERGDSAVYLCASSSQQSQYSDTQYFGPGTRLTVL.

The CDR3 nucleotides read TGCGCCAGCAGCCAAATGGGCATTTGGTACGAGCAGTACTTC. This codes for CASSQMGIWYEQYF. The chain joins TRBV4-1 to TRBJ2-7; D gene unclear. Germline loops: CDR1 MGHRA, CDR2 YSYEKL. V was clipped by 2 bases and J by 4 bases, with 12 bases between them. CDR3 length equals 14 residues.

The chain is built from TRBV2 and TRBJ2-1; TRBD2 is a possible D gene (5 bases). Germline CDR1 is SNHLY and CDR2 is FYNNEI. The CDR3 sequence is 15 residues long. Trimming removed 6 bases at V and 2 bases at J, with 14 bases between. The CDR3 region has the DNA TGTGCCAGCAGCCGGGCCCCCGGGGCCTACAATGAGCAGTTCTTC. This codes for CASSRAPGAYNEQFF.

The chain employs TRBV4-1 and TRBJ1-4; 7 nucleotides line up with TRBD1. In germline, CDR1 is MGHRA, CDR2 YSYEKL. The CDR3 contains 15 residues. Trimming removed 4 bases from V and 8 bases from J; junction bases left unmatched: 10. The CDR3 protein is CASSRTGQPMEKLFF. CDR3 nucleotide sequence: TGCGCCAGCAGCCGAACGGGACAGCCGATGGAAAAACTGTTTTTT.

This sequence joins TRBV5-1 and TRBJ2-1, with 9 bases that match TRBD2. The V segment lost 6 bases and the J segment 0 bases; nucleotides outside the gene matches: 4. Germline CDR1 SGHRS, CDR2 YFSETQ. This CDR3 has 15 residues. The CDR3 bases are TGCGCCAGCAATGCGGGAGGGCCCTCCTACAATGAGCAGTTCTTC. It encodes CASNAGGPSYNEQFF. Combining the CDR3 with reference TRBV5-1 and TRBJ2-1 gives the whole variable domain KAGVTQTPRYLIKTRGQQVTLSCSPISGHRSVSWYQQTPGQGLQFLFEYFSETQRNKGNFPGRFSGRQFSNSRSEMNVSTLELGDSALYLCASNAGGPSYNEQFFGPGTRLTVL.

J is TRBJ2-3 and V is TRBV28; no firm D call. CDR3 length equals 14 residues. Trimming removed 1 base from V and 2 bases from J, with 7 bases in between. Germline V gene lookup returns CDR1 MDHEN and CDR2 SYDVKM. This CDR3 reads CASSLSGSTDTQYF. The CDR3 DNA reads as TGTGCCAGCAGTTTATCTGGCTCCACAGATACGCAGTATTTT.

The J gene is TRBJ2-3, the V gene TRBV7-9; D is ambiguous. This CDR3 contains 12 residues. Trimming cost V 0 bases and J 8 bases, with 6 bases left between them. Germline V CDR1 and CDR2: SEHNR, FQNEAQ (reference sequence). The CDR3 reads CASSLALFTQYF. CDR3 bases: TGTGCCAGCAGCTTAGCACTCTTTACGCAGTATTTT.

Remarks on this clone: Other DNA variants within this sample encode the same CDR3. The chain is built from TRBV18 and TRBJ2-5; 11 bases map to TRBD1. The CDR3 has 15 residues. The trim removed 3 bases at V and 1 base at J, leaving 1 base unmatched. Germline CDR1 and CDR2: KGHSH and LQKENI. The CDR3 here is CASSPGTGGQETQYF. The CDR3 DNA follows: TGTGCCAGCTCACCTGGGACAGGGGGCCAAGAGACCCAGTACTTC. The entire variable domain, with the rest obtained from reference TRBV18 and TRBJ2-5, is as follows: NAGVMQNPRHLVRRRGQEARLRCSPMKGHSHVYWYRQLPEEGLKFMVYLQKENIIDESGMPKERFSAEFPKEGPSILRIQQVVRGDSAAYFCASSPGTGGQETQYFGPGTRLLVL.

This chain joins TRBV20-1 and TRBJ1-2; tentatively, D is TRBD1 (6 bases). The germline CDR1 and CDR2 sequences are DFQATT and SNEGSKA (reference sequence). V was trimmed by 5 bases and J by 5 bases, leaving 9 bases between them. The CDR3 has 11 amino acids. DNA for the CDR3: TGCAGTGCTTATACAGGGTATGGCTACACCTTC. The encoded protein is CSAYTGYGYTF.

The rearrangement links TRBV30 to TRBJ2-1, with a weak D call TRBD2 (6 bases). Germline V gene sequence: CDR1 GTSNPN, CDR2 SVGIG (reference sequence). The CDR3 spans 14 residues. The V end was cut by 4 bases, the J end by 6 bases, with 16 bases between. CDR3 sequence (DNA): TGTGCCTGGAAAGGTGGCGGGGCGTTCAATGAGCAGTTCTTC. Protein: CAWKGGGAFNEQFF.

V and J are TRBV7-2 and TRBJ1-2; 7 bases are a match to TRBD1. CDR1 is SGHTA, CDR2 FQGNSA, per germline. The CDR3 totals 13 residues. The V segment lost 5 bases and the J segment 4 bases; nucleotides outside the gene matches: 4. CDR3 DNA sequence: TGTGCCAGCAGCCACGGGACAGCCTATGGCTACACCTTC. Protein sequence: CASSHGTAYGYTF.

A note on this clone: Additional DNA sequences in this sample encode the identical CDR3. This chain uses TRBV28 with TRBJ2-7; no firm D call. The V gene lost 8 bases and the J gene lost 4 bases, with 9 bases spanning the gap. The CDR3 covers 11 residues. CDR1 MDHEN and CDR2 SYDVKM come from the germline V gene. CDR3 protein: CASRTAYEQYF. As DNA, the CDR3 is TGTGCCAGCCGAACCGCATACGAGCAGTACTTC.

This chain links TRBV6-5 with TRBJ1-2; the D gene is possibly TRBD1 (6 bases). There are 14 residues in the CDR3. Germline V CDR1 and CDR2: MNHEY, SVGAGI. Trimming stripped 6 bases from V and 3 bases from J, with 14 bases between. As DNA, the CDR3 is TGTGCCAGCAGGATAGGGGGGGATGACTATGGCTACACCTTC. As protein: CASRIGGDDYGYTF.

This sequence joins TRBV7-2 and TRBJ2-3, with D perhaps TRBD2 (5 bases). The V end lost 5 bases, the J end lost 6 bases, and 12 bases lay between the germline ends. The CDR3 loop spans 13 amino acids. Germline CDR1 and CDR2: SGHTA and FQGNSA. DNA of the CDR3: TGTGCCAGCAGCCCTCGCCAGCGGGATACGCAGTATTTT. Translation: CASSPRQRDTQYF.

The chain has TRBV7-6 and TRBJ2-5; D might be TRBD1 or TRBD2, each matching 5 bases. The CDR3 has 17 amino acids. Per germline, CDR1 SGHVS and CDR2 FNYEAQ. Between the trimmed V and J ends, which lost 5 bases and 2 bases, there was a span of 21 bases. CDR3: CASSPGWGRGAQETQYF. CDR3 DNA: TGTGCCAGCAGCCCGGGTTGGGGGAGAGGGGCTCAAGAGACCCAGTACTTC.

The chain carries TRBV5-4 and TRBJ1-1, with a weak D call TRBD1 (5 bases). V was trimmed by 0 bases and J by 4 bases, leaving 13 bases between them. Germline CDR1 SGHNT, CDR2 YYREEE (reference sequence). The CDR3 is 15 residues long. The CDR3 DNA is TGTGCCAGCAGCTTGGCCTTTCGGGGGGGCACTGAAGCTTTCTTT. This gives the protein CASSLAFRGGTEAFF.

The chain combines TRBV5-6 with TRBJ1-5; D is undetermined. CDR3 size: 17 residues. Looked up from germline, CDR1 is SGHDT and CDR2 is YYEEEE. Trimming shortened V by 1 base and J by 2 bases, and 16 bases separated the two germline ends. CDR3 DNA sequence: TGTGCCAGCAGCTTGCGAGGACCGACCGAGCGCAATCAGCCCCAGCATTTT. Protein: CASSLRGPTERNQPQHF.

This chain connects TRBV6-1 to TRBJ2-1, with a tentative D call TRBD2 (6 bases). Germline V gives CDR1 MNHNS, CDR2 SASEGT. This CDR3 is 14 amino acids long. The ends were cut back, 10 bases at V and 0 bases at J, with 13 bases in the middle. The CDR3 spells CATLGGTSYNEQFF. The CDR3 region has the DNA TGTGCCACCCTCGGGGGTACCTCCTACAATGAGCAGTTCTTC.

The chain carries TRBV5-1 and TRBJ2-3; TRBD2 agrees at 9 bases. CDR3 length: 18 amino acids. J lost 4 bases, V lost 2 bases, and 14 bases had no gene match. Germline V CDR1 and CDR2: SGHRS, YFSETQ. DNA for the CDR3: TGCGCCAGCAGCTTTGGTAGGCGGGAGGGCCAAAGCGCAGATACGCAGTATTTT. It is translated as CASSFGRREGQSADTQYF. Combining the CDR3 with reference TRBV5-1 and TRBJ2-3 gives the whole variable domain KAGVTQTPRYLIKTRGQQVTLSCSPISGHRSVSWYQQTPGQGLQFLFEYFSETQRNKGNFPGRFSGRQFSNSRSEMNVSTLELGDSALYLCASSFGRREGQSADTQYFGPGTRLTVL.

The chain recombines TRBV18 with TRBJ1-1; D is unresolved. Trimming stripped 4 bases from V and 0 bases from J, with 9 bases between. The CDR3 is 14 residues long. Looked up from germline, CDR1 is KGHSH and CDR2 is LQKENI. The DNA of the CDR3 is TGTGCCAGCTCACAAGACCCGATGAACACTGAAGCTTTCTTT. This sequence encodes CASSQDPMNTEAFF. Variable domain in full (rest from reference TRBV18 and TRBJ1-1): NAGVMQNPRHLVRRRGQEARLRCSPMKGHSHVYWYRQLPEEGLKFMVYLQKENIIDESGMPKERFSAEFPKEGPSILRIQQVVRGDSAAYFCASSQDPMNTEAFFGQGTRLTVV.

The chain links TRBV5-1 to TRBJ2-7; perhaps TRBD2 as D (5 bases). Germline CDR1 SGHRS, CDR2 YFSETQ. The CDR3 has 15 residues. V was pared by 1 base and J by 1 base, with 12 bases between. CDR3 coding DNA: TGCGCCAGCAGCTTGACGGGATACGGTTCCTACGAGCAGTACTTC. This codes for CASSLTGYGSYEQYF. Based on the CDR3 plus reference TRBV5-1 and TRBJ2-7, the full variable domain is KAGVTQTPRYLIKTRGQQVTLSCSPISGHRSVSWYQQTPGQGLQFLFEYFSETQRNKGNFPGRFSGRQFSNSRSEMNVSTLELGDSALYLCASSLTGYGSYEQYFGPGTRLTVT.

This clone appeared a single time. The genes are TRBV18 and TRBJ1-2, with a weak D call TRBD1 (5 bases). CDR3 length: 15 residues. V lost 1 base and J 5 bases, leaving 14 bases between the germline ends. The V gene's germline CDR1 is KGHSH and CDR2 LQKENI. The CDR3 bases are TGTGCCAGCTCACCACGGGGCAGGGCCCAGTATGGCTACACCTTC. It translates to CASSPRGRAQYGYTF.